Shown below are 17 T cell receptor beta chains from a single sample sequenced in a study of spatial heterogeneity in lung cancer. In TCRdb, the 5' RACE reads were re-called with MiXCR into one record per CDR3 protein. Of just under 95,000 distinct CDR3 sequences listed, 10% to 15% are singletons. Time point specified: sample taken at primary tumor resection. No cells were sorted before sequencing. The whole RNA sequenced was extracted from tumor, nontumor lung or frozen PBMC. The sample consisted of PBMCs, taken at surgery. The receptors shown here come from a male donor with early-stage non-small cell lung cancer.

V and J are TRBV30 and TRBJ2-1; possible D gene TRBD2, 5 bases. Between the trimmed V and J ends, which lost 6 bases and 4 bases, there was a span of 16 bases. Germline assignment: CDR1 GTSNPN and CDR2 SVGIG (reference sequence). CDR3 length equals 14 residues. The CDR3 DNA reads TGTGCCTGTATCCCCCCCGGGAAATACAATGAGCAGTTCTTC. Translated: CACIPPGKYNEQFF.

The chain joins TRBV9 to TRBJ2-3, with TRBD1 matching 8 bases. CDR3 length: 15 amino acids. The ends lost 4 bases at V and 1 base at J; junction bases unmatched: 5. The germline V gene encodes CDR1 SGDLS and CDR2 YYNGEE. The CDR3 bases are TGTGCCAGCAGCAGGACAGGGTTGGGCACAGATACGCAGTATTTT. Its translation: CASSRTGLGTDTQYF.

This clonotype was seen more than once but under ten times. J is TRBJ1-5 and V is TRBV12-3 or TRBV12-4; D gene ambiguous. The V gene lost 2 bases and the J gene lost 8 bases, with 7 bases spanning the gap. This CDR3 is 12 amino acids long. CDR3 in DNA: TGTGCCAGCAGTTTAAACGTTGAGCCCCAGCATTTT. Its translation: CASSLNVEPQHF.

This clonotype was counted at least ten times. The genes are TRBV21-1 and TRBJ2-5; the table assigns TRBD1, which was not confirmed against the DNA. TRBV21-1 is reported as a pseudogene. This CDR3 comprises 16 residues. The DNA for the CDR3 is TGTGCCAGCAGCACCAGGAAGGACAGGAGAGAAGAGACCCAGTACTTC. Translating it yields CASSTRKDRREETQYF.

This clonotype came up many times. The chain employs TRBV24-1 and TRBJ2-1; D not certain. Trimming took off 3 bases at V and 0 bases at J, with 11 bases between the two ends. CDR1 and CDR2 (germline): KGHDR, SFDVKD. This CDR3 is 16 amino acids long. CDR3 sequence (DNA): TGTGCCACCAGTGATAAGGGCGGTCCCTCCTACAATGAGCAGTTCTTC. Protein product: CATSDKGGPSYNEQFF.

The chain employs TRBV20-1 and TRBJ2-7, with D unresolved. The CDR3 loop spans 13 amino acids. Germline CDR1 and CDR2: DFQATT and SNEGSKA (reference sequence). V was clipped by 1 base and J by 4 bases, with 11 bases between them. CDR3 DNA: TGCAGTGCTAGAGGTCCTTTGGGATACGAGCAGTACTTC. Translating gives CSARGPLGYEQYF.

V usage is TRBV24-1 and J usage is TRBJ2-3; TRBD2 matches at 8 bases. Losses at the gene ends were 2 bases for V and 5 bases for J; bases not matched to a gene: 11. The CDR3 length is 17 residues. Looked up from germline, CDR1 is KGHDR and CDR2 is SFDVKD. The CDR3 DNA is TGTGCCACCAGTGATTCGAGGACTAGCTTTGGGAGAGATACGCAGTATTTT. Translating gives CATSDSRTSFGRDTQYF.

In its sample, this clonotype was seen a few times. The chain links TRBV11-2 to TRBJ1-6; 9 bases match TRBD1. This CDR3 spans 16 amino acids. Trimming cost V 0 bases and J 5 bases; bases outside gene matches: 2. Germline CDR1 reads SGHAT; CDR2 reads FQNNGV. CDR3 protein: CASSLETGGNNSPLHF. The CDR3 DNA follows: TGTGCCAGCAGCTTAGAGACAGGGGGTAATAATTCACCCCTCCACTTT.

V usage is TRBV20-1 and J usage is TRBJ2-1, with 8 bases that match TRBD2. The germline gives CDR1 DFQATT, CDR2 SNEGSKA (reference sequence). V gave up 0 bases and J gave up 9 bases; unmatched junction bases: 7. This CDR3 is built from 14 residues. For the CDR3, the DNA is TGCAGTGCTAGAGATGCGGGACTAGTGACTGAGCAGTTCTTC. Protein sequence: CSARDAGLVTEQFF.

The V call is TRBV12-3 or TRBV12-4, the J call TRBJ2-1; 12 bases map to TRBD2. With V trimmed by 5 bases and J by 6 bases, 8 bases remained unmatched. CDR3 length: 16 amino acids. As DNA, the CDR3 is TGTGCCAGCAGTCCCCGGACTAGCGGGATACGCAATGAGCAGTTCTTC. It is translated as CASSPRTSGIRNEQFF.

This clonotype was observed at least ten times. The rearrangement joins TRBV15 to TRBJ2-5; D ambiguous. The CDR3 consists of 13 residues. With 5 bases removed from V and 5 bases from J, the gap between germline ends came to 12 bases. The germline V gene encodes CDR1 LNHNV and CDR2 YYDKDF (reference sequence). The CDR3 DNA reads TGTGCCACCAGCCTTAACTTGGGGGAGACCCAGTACTTC. It is translated as CATSLNLGETQYF.

This clonotype was counted ten times or more. The chain couples TRBV27 to TRBJ2-5; D possibly uses TRBD1 or TRBD2 (5 bases each). CDR3 length: 16 residues. The germline V gene encodes CDR1 MNHEY and CDR2 SMNVEV (reference sequence). Trimming shortened V by 6 bases and J by 2 bases, and 19 bases separated the two germline ends. Here the CDR3 DNA reads TGTGCCAGCAGCCAAAGCCCGGGACGGGTACAAGAGACCCAGTACTTC. Protein sequence: CASSQSPGRVQETQYF.

In its sample, this clonotype was seen once. The chain couples TRBV19 to TRBJ1-1, with D tentatively TRBD1 (5 bases). Trimming removed 9 bases from V and 1 base from J, with 15 bases in between. The CDR3 has 14 residues. CDR1 and CDR2 (germline): LNHDA, SQIVND (reference sequence). The CDR3 DNA reads as TGTGCCAGCTGGGGCTTCCCGGAGAACACTGAAGCTTTCTTT. This translates into CASWGFPENTEAFF.

This clonotype was detected ten times or more. This sequence joins TRBV9 and TRBJ2-7, with 7 positions matching TRBD1. The V gene's germline CDR1 is SGDLS and CDR2 YYNGEE. The CDR3 contains 15 residues. Trimming cost V 0 bases and J 4 bases; bases outside gene matches: 7. The CDR3 sequence: CASSVAPGGGYEQYF. CDR3 coding DNA: TGTGCCAGCAGCGTAGCCCCAGGGGGTGGGTACGAGCAGTACTTC.

The chain joins TRBV5-1 to TRBJ1-4; D perhaps matches TRBD1 (6 bases). Per germline, CDR1 SGHRS and CDR2 YFSETQ. This CDR3 spans 14 amino acids. The ends were cut back, 0 bases at V and 8 bases at J, with 11 bases in the middle. The CDR3 DNA reads as TGCGCCAGCAGCTTGGTGGCAGGGGAAGAAAAACTGTTTTTT. As protein: CASSLVAGEEKLFF.

The rearrangement joins TRBV7-2 to TRBJ2-7, with 9 bases matching TRBD2. The junction had 5 bases not matched to a gene; V was cut back by 5 bases and J by 3 bases. Germline V gene lookup returns CDR1 SGHTA and CDR2 FQGNSA. The CDR3 is 14 amino acids. The CDR3 nucleotides read TGTGCCAGCAGCCTCGGGACTAGCCACTACGAGCAGTACTTC. This gives the protein CASSLGTSHYEQYF.

V and J are TRBV29-1 and TRBJ1-2, with D possibly being TRBD1 (5 bases). The germline V and J ends were trimmed by 3 bases and 2 bases, with 10 bases remaining between them. This CDR3 has 13 residues. The germline V gene has CDR1 SQVTM and CDR2 ANQGSEA. CDR3 coding DNA: TGCAGCGTTGACAATGAGGGGAACTATGGCTACACCTTC. The encoded protein is CSVDNEGNYGYTF.